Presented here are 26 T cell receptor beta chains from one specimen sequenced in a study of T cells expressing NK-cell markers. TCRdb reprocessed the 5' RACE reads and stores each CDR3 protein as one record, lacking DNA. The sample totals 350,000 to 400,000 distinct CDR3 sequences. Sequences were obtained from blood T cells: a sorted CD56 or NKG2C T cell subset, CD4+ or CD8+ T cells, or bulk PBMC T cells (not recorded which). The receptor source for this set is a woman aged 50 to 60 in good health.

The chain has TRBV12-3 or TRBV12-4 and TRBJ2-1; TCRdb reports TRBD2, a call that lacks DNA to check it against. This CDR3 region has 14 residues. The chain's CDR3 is CASSFSLLATEQFF.

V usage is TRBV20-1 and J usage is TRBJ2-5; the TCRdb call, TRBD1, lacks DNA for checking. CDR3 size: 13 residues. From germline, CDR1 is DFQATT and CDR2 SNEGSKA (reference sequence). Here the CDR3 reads CSAPPSGSETQYF.

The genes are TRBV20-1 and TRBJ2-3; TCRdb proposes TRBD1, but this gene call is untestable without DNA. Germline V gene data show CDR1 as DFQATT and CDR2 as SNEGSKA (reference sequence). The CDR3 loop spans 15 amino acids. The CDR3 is CSAENRGASTDTQYF.

CDR3 sequence: CATSDSGPLPYNEQFF. This chain uses TRBV24-1 with TRBJ2-1; TCRdb's D call, TRBD1, is unchecked because there is no DNA. CDR1 is KGHDR and CDR2 is SFDVKD in the germline V gene. The CDR3 extends over 16 amino acids.

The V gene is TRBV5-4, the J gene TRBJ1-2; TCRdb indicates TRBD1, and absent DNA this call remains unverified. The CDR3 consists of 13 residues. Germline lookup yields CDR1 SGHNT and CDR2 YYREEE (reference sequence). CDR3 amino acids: CASSLQGIGGYTF. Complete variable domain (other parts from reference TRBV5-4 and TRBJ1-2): ETGVTQSPTHLIKTRGQQVTLRCSSQSGHNTVSWYQQALGQGPQFIFQYYREEENGRGNFPPRFSGLQFPNYSSELNVNALELDDSALYLCASSLQGIGGYTFGSGTRLTVV.

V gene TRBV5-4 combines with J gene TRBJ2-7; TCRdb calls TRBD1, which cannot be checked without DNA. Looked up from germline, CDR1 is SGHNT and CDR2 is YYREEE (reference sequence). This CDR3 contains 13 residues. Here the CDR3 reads CASTPPDSYEQYF. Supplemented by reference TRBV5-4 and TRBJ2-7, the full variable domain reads ETGVTQSPTHLIKTRGQQVTLRCSSQSGHNTVSWYQQALGQGPQFIFQYYREEENGRGNFPPRFSGLQFPNYSSELNVNALELDDSALYLCASTPPDSYEQYFGPGTRLTVT.

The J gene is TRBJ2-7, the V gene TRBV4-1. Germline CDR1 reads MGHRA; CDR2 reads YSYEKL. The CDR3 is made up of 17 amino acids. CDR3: CASSQEGGQVLYYEQYF.

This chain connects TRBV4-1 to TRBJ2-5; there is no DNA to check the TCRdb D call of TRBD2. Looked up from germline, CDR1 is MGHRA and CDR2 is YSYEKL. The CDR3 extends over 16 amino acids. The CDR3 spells CASSQEDGRRRETQYF.

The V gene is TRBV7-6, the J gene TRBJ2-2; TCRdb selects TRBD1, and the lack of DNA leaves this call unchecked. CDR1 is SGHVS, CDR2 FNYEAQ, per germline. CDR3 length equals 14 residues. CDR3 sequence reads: CASSPGASTGELFF.

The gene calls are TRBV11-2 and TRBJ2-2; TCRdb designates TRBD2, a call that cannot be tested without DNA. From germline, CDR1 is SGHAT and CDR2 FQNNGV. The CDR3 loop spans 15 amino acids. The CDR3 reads CASSLVRSNTGELFF.

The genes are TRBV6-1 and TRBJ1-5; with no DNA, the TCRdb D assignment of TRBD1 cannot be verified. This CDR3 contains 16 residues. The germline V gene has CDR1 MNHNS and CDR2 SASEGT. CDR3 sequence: CASSEGNRGIPQPQHF.

The chain's CDR3 is CASNGDRGLRPGSCFF. The V and J genes are TRBV4-1 and TRBJ2-2; TCRdb calls TRBD1, which cannot be checked without DNA. Germline-derived CDR1 and CDR2 are MGHRA and YSYEKL. This CDR3 has 16 residues.

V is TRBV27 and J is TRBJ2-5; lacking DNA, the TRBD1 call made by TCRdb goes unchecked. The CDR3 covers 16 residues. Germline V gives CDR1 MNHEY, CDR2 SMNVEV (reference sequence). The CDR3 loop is CASSPRPPTPQETQYF.

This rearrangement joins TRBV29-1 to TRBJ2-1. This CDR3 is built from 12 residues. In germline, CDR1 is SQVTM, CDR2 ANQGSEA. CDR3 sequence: CSGQEVYNEQFF.

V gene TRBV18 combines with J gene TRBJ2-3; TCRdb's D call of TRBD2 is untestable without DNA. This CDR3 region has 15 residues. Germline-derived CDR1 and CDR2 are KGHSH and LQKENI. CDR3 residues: CASSPLAGDMNTQYF. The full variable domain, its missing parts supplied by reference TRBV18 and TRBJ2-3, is NAGVMQNPRHLVRRRGQEARLRCSPMKGHSHVYWYRQLPEEGLKFMVYLQKENIIDESGMPKERFSAEFPKEGPSILRIQQVVRGDSAAYFCASSPLAGDMNTQYFGPGTRLTVL.

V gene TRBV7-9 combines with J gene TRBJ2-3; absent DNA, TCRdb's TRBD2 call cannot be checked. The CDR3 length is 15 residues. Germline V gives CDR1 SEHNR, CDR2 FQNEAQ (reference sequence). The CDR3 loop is CASSSRDSLTDTQYF.

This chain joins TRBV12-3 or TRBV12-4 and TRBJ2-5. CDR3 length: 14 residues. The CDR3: CASSNDVTPETQYF.

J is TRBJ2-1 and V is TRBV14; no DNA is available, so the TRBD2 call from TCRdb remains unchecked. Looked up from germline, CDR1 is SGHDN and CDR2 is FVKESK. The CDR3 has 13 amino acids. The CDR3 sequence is CASSAGLAYEQFF.

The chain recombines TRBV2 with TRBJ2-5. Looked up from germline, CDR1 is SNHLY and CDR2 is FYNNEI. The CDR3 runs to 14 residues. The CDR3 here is CASSEVRTQETQYF.

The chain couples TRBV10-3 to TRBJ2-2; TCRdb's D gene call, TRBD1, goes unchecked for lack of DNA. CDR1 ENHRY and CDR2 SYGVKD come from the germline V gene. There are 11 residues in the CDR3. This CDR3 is CAIMGAGELFF.

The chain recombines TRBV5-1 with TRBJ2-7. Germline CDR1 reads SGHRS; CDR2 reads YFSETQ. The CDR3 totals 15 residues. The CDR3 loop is CASSLQQSISYEQYF.

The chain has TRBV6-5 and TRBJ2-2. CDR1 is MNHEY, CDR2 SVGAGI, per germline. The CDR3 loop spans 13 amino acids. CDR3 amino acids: CASRKDGTGELFF.

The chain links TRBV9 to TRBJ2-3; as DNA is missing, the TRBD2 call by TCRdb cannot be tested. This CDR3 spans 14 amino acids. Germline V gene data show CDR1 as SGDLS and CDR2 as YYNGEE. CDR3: CASRGSHSTDTQYF.

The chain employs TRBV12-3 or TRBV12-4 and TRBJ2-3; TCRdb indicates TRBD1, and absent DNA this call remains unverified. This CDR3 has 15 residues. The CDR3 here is CASSLGGRITDTQYF.

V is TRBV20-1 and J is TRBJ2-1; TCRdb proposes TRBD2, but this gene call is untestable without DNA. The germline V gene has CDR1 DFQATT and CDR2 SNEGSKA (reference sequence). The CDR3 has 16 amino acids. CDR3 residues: CSASAVAASGSNEQFF.

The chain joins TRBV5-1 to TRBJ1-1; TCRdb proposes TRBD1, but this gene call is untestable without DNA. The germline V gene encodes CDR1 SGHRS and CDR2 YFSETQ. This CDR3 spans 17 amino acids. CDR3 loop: CASSLVTGTEMNTEAFF. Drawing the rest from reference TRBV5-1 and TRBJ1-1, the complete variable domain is KAGVTQTPRYLIKTRGQQVTLSCSPISGHRSVSWYQQTPGQGLQFLFEYFSETQRNKGNFPGRFSGRQFSNSRSEMNVSTLELGDSALYLCASSLVTGTEMNTEAFFGQGTRLTVV.